These 8 T cell receptor beta chains were all obtained from the same sample, sequenced in a study of T cells in Graves' hyperthyroidism and ophthalmopathy. Researchers took RNA transcripts and amplified the TCR beta CDR3 regions from them. A set of HTBI primers served as the primers for a first-round RT-PCR of the TCR CDR3. TCRdb independently ran MiXCR on the multiplex PCR reads; one entry per CDR3 protein. Of about 480,000 distinct CDR3 sequences in the sample, roughly a quarter are singletons; the top ten hold about 11%. The sequenced sample consisted of blood. Receptor source: a woman aged 25 to 39 with Graves' ophthalmopathy.

This clonotype was counted at least ten times. This chain uses TRBV6-2 or TRBV6-3 with TRBJ2-1; tentatively, D is TRBD2 (7 bases). The CDR3 runs to 15 residues. V was pared by 6 bases and J by 2 bases, with 14 bases between. Germline assignment: CDR1 MNHEY and CDR2 SVGEGT. The CDR3 DNA reads as TGTGCCAGCAGCCTGGGGGGGGCCCCCTACAATGAGCAGTTCTTC. It is translated as CASSLGGAPYNEQFF.

This clonotype came up a few times. The chain couples TRBV6-5 to TRBJ1-1, with D uncertain. Germline CDR1 is MNHEY and CDR2 is SVGAGI. V was clipped by 0 bases and J by 0 bases, with 8 bases between them. This CDR3 is 15 amino acids long. The CDR3 sequence: CASSYSFGLNTEAFF. In nucleotides, the CDR3 is TGTGCCAGCAGTTACTCGTTCGGATTGAACACTGAAGCTTTCTTT.

V gene TRBV5-6 combines with J gene TRBJ2-5, with 11 bases that match TRBD2. CDR3 length: 17 residues. After removal of 1 base from V and 3 bases from J, the junction contained 8 bases not matched to a gene. From germline, CDR1 is SGHDT and CDR2 YYEEEE. This CDR3 reads CASSLYVTSGREETQYF. DNA for the CDR3: TGTGCCAGCAGCTTGTATGTAACTAGCGGGAGAGAAGAGACCCAGTACTTC.

This clonotype was observed a handful of times. The CDR3 nucleotides read TGTGCCAGCAGCGTAAGAGGGGGCGCCGGGTCCGGGGAGCTGTTTTTT. Translation gives CASSVRGGAGSGELFF. The rearrangement joins TRBV9 to TRBJ2-2; TRBD1 agrees at 7 bases. Trimming at V came to 1 base and at J to 6 bases, leaving 9 bases not matched to a gene. CDR3 size: 16 residues. Germline V gives CDR1 SGDLS, CDR2 YYNGEE.

This clonotype was recorded at least ten times. V and J are TRBV12-3 or TRBV12-4 and TRBJ1-2, with 9 bases fitting TRBD1. The length of the CDR3 is 13 residues. V dropped 10 bases and J dropped 4; count of bases not matched to a gene: 7. In DNA form, the CDR3 reads TGTGCCATACGACAGGGGGTCGTCTATGGCTACACCTTC. This translates into CAIRQGVVYGYTF.

J is TRBJ1-1 and V is TRBV5-1, with D unresolved. This CDR3 comprises 14 residues. CDR1 SGHRS and CDR2 YFSETQ come from the germline V gene. Trimming removed 0 bases from V and 6 bases from J, with 12 bases in between. The DNA of the CDR3 is TGCGCCAGCAGCTTGGTTGGCGGGTTGGCTGAAGCTTTCTTT. It specifies CASSLVGGLAEAFF.

The chain is built from TRBV19 and TRBJ1-5; 9 positions agree with TRBD1. Germline V lookup: CDR1 LNHDA, CDR2 SQIVND (reference sequence). The junction had 12 bases not matched to a gene; V was cut back by 5 bases and J by 4 bases. This CDR3 is built from 17 residues. In nucleotides, the CDR3 is TGTGCCAGTAGTCCTCGCAGGCTGACAGGGGGTAATCAGCCCCAGCATTTT. This gives the protein CASSPRRLTGGNQPQHF.

This clonotype was detected many times. This chain links TRBV7-2 with TRBJ2-5; D is possibly TRBD1 (6 bases). V lost 9 bases and J 5 bases, leaving 16 bases between the germline ends. This CDR3 spans 13 amino acids. Germline lookup yields CDR1 SGHTA and CDR2 FQGNSA. The CDR3 bases are TGTGCCAGTAAGGACAGAGAGAGGGAGACCCAGTACTTC. Translated: CASKDRERETQYF.